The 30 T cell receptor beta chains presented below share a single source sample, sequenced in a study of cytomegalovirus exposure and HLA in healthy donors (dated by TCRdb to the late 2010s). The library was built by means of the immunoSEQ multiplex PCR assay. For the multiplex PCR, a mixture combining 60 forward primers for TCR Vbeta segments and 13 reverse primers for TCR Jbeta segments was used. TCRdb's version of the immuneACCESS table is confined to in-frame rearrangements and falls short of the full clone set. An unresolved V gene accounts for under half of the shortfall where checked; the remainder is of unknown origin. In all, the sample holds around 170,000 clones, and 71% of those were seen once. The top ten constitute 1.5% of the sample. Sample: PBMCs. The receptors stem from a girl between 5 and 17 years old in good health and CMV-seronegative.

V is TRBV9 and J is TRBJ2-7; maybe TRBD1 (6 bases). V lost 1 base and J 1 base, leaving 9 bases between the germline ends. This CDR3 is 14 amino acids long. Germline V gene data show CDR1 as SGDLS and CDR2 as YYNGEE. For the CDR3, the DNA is TGTGCCAGCAGCGTACGAGGACAGTCCTACGAGCAGTACTTC. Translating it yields CASSVRGQSYEQYF.

The CDR3 sequence is CASSEQGDGGYTF. The CDR3 DNA sequence: TGCGCCAGCAGTGAGCAGGGGGACGGAGGCTACACCTTC. The rearrangement uses TRBV10-1 and TRBJ1-2; TRBD1 aligns across 7 bases. The germline CDR1 and CDR2 sequences are WNHNN and SYGVQD (reference sequence). The junction had 5 bases not matched to a gene; V was cut back by 2 bases and J by 8 bases. The CDR3 sequence is 13 residues long.

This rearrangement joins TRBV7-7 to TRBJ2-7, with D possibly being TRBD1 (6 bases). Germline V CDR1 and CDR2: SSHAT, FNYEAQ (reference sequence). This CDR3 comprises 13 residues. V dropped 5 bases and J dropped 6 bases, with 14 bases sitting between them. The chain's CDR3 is CASSRTQGSEQYF. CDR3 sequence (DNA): TGTGCCAGCAGCCGCACACAGGGCAGCGAGCAGTACTTC.

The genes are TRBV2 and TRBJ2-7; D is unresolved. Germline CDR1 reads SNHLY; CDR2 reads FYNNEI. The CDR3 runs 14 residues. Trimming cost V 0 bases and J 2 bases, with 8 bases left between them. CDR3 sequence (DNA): TGTGCCAGCAGTGAAGCGCTCCAGACCTACGAGCAGTACTTC. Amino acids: CASSEALQTYEQYF.

The CDR3 region has the DNA TGTGCCAGTAGTGTACAGGGGGCCGACGAGCAGTACTTC. Amino acid sequence: CASSVQGADEQYF. The V gene is TRBV19, the J gene TRBJ2-7; 9 bases map to TRBD1. V shed 5 bases and J 5 bases; nucleotides not matched to a gene: 4. The CDR3 length is 13 residues. Per the germline V gene, CDR1 is LNHDA and CDR2 is SQIVND (reference sequence).

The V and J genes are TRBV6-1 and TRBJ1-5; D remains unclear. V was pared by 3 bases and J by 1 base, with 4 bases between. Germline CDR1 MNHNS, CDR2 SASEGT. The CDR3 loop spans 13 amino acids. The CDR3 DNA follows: TGTGCCAGCAGTGACAGGAGCAATCAGCCCCAGCATTTT. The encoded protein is CASSDRSNQPQHF.

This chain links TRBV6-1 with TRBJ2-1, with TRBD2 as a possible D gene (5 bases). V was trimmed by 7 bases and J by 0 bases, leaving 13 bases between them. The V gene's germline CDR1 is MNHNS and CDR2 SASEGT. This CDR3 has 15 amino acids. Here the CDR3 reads CASKDSLSSYNEQFF. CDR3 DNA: TGTGCCAGCAAGGACTCCCTAAGCTCCTACAATGAGCAGTTCTTC.

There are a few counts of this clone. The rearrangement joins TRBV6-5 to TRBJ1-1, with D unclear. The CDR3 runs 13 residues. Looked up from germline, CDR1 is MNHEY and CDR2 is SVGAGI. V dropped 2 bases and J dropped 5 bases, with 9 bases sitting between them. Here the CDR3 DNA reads TGTGCCAGCAGTTACGGGAGGAGGACTGAAGCTTTCTTT. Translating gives CASSYGRRTEAFF.

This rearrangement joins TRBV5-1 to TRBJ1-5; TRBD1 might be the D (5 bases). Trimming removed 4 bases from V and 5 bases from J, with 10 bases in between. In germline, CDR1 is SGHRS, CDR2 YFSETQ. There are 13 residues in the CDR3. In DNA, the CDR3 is TGCGCCAGCAGCCCAACAGGACATCAGCCCCAGCATTTT. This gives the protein CASSPTGHQPQHF.

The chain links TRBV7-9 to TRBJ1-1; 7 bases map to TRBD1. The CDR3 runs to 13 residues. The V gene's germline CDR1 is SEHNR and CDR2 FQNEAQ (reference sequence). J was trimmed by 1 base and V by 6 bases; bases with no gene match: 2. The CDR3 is CASSAGGNTEAFF. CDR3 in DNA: TGTGCCAGCAGTGCAGGGGGGAACACTGAAGCTTTCTTT.

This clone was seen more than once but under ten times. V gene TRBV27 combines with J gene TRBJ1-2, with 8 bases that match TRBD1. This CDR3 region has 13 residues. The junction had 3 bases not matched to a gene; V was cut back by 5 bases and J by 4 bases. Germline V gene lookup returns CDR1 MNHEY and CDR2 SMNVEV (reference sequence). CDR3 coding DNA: TGTGCCAGCAGTGGGACAGGAGTCTATGGCTACACCTTC. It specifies CASSGTGVYGYTF.

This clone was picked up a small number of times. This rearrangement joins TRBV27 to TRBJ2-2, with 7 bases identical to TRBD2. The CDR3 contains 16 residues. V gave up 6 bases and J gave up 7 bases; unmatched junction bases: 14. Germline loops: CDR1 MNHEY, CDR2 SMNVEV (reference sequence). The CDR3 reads CASRVMGGGKGGELFF. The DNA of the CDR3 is TGTGCCAGCAGGGTCATGGGCGGGGGTAAAGGCGGGGAGCTGTTTTTT.

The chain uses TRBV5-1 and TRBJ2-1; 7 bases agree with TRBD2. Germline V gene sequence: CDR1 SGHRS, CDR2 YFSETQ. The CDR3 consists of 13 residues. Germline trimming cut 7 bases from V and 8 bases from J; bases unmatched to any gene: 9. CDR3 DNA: TGCGCCAGCGCCCTGGGGGGGACCTATGAGCAGTTCTTC. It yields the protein CASALGGTYEQFF.

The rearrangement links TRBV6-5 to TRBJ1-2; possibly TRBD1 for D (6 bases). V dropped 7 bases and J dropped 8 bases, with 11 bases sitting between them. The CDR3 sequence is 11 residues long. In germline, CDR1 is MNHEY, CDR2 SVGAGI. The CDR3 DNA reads TGTGCCAGCATGGGGGCGGAAGGCTACACCTTC. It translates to CASMGAEGYTF.

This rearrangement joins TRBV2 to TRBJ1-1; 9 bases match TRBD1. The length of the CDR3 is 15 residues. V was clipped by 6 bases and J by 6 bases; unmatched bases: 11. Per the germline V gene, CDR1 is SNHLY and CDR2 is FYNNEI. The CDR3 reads CASRSWTGDNPEAFF. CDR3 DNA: TGTGCCAGCAGGTCCTGGACAGGGGATAATCCTGAAGCTTTCTTT.

The CDR3 nucleotides read TGTGCCAGCAGTGAAGCGCTTCGGGACGGACTACCCCCCTACGAGCAGTACTTC. Residues: CASSEALRDGLPPYEQYF. This chain connects TRBV2 to TRBJ2-7; D is perhaps TRBD2 (6 bases). Germline V lookup: CDR1 SNHLY, CDR2 FYNNEI. The CDR3 length is 18 residues. Between the trimmed V and J ends, which lost 0 bases and 2 bases, there was a span of 20 bases.

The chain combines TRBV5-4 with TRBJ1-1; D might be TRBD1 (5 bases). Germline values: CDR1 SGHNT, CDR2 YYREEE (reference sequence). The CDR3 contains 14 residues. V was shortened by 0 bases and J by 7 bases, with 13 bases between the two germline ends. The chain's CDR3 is CASSLDRSGVEAFF. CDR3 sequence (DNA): TGTGCCAGCAGCTTGGACAGGTCGGGCGTTGAAGCTTTCTTT.

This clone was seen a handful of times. CDR3 in amino acids: CASSYSGTGEEKLFF. In DNA, the CDR3 is TGTGCCAGCAGTTACTCCGGGACGGGGGAGGAAAAACTGTTTTTT. The chain joins TRBV6-5 to TRBJ1-4; D is possibly TRBD1 (5 bases). The V and J ends lost 0 bases and 8 bases respectively, with 13 bases between them. CDR3 length: 15 amino acids. CDR1 is MNHEY and CDR2 is SVGAGI in the germline V gene.

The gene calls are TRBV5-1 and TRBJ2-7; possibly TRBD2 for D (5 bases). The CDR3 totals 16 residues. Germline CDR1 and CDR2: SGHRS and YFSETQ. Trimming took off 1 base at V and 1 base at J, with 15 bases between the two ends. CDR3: CASSLNEDWGSYEQYF. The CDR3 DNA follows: TGCGCCAGCAGCTTGAACGAGGACTGGGGTTCCTACGAGCAGTACTTC.

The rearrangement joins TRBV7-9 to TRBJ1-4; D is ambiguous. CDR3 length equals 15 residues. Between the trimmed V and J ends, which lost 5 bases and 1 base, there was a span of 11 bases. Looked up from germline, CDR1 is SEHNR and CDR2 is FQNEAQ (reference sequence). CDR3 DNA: TGTGCCAGCAGCCCCAGCGCGGTAACTAATGAAAAACTGTTTTTT. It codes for CASSPSAVTNEKLFF.

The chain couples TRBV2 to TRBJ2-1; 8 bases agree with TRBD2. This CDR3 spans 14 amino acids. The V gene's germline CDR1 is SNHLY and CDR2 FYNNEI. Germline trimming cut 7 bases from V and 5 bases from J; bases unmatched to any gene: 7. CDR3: CASNVAGRHNEQFF. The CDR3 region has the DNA TGTGCCAGCAACGTAGCGGGGCGACACAATGAGCAGTTCTTC.

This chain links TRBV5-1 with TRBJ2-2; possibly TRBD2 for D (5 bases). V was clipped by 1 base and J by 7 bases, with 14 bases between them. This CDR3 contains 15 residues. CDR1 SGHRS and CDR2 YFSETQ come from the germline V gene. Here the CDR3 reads CASSLLELVGGELFF. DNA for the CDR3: TGCGCCAGCAGCTTGTTAGAACTAGTCGGCGGGGAGCTGTTTTTT. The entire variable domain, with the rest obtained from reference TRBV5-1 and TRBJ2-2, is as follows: KAGVTQTPRYLIKTRGQQVTLSCSPISGHRSVSWYQQTPGQGLQFLFEYFSETQRNKGNFPGRFSGRQFSNSRSEMNVSTLELGDSALYLCASSLLELVGGELFFGEGSRLTVL.

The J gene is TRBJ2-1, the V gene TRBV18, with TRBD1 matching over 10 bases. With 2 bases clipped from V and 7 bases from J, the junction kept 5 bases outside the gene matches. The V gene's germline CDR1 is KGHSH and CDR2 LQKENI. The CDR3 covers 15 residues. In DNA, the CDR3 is TGTGCCAGCTCACCAGGGACAGGGGTTACGAATGAGCAGTTCTTC. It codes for CASSPGTGVTNEQFF.

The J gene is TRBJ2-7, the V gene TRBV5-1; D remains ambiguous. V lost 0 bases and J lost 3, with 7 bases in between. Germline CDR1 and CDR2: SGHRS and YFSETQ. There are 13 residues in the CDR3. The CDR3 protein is CASSLASGYEQYF. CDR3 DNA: TGCGCCAGCAGCTTGGCATCCGGCTACGAGCAGTACTTC.

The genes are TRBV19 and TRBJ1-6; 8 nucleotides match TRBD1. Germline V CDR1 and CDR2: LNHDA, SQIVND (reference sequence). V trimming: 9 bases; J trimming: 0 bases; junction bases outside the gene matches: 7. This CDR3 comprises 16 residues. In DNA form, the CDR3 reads TGTGCCAGGGCTGACAGGGGAAGCTCCTATAATTCACCCCTCCACTTT. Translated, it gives CARADRGSSYNSPLHF.

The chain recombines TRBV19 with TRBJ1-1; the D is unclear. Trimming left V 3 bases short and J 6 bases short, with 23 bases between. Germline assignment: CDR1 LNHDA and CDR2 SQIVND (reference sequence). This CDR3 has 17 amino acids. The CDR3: CASSILPVDTRVSEAFF. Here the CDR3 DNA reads TGTGCCAGTAGTATTCTCCCAGTCGACACCCGTGTCTCTGAAGCTTTCTTT. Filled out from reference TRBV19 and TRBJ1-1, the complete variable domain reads DGGITQSPKYLFRKEGQNVTLSCEQNLNHDAMYWYRQDPGQGLRLIYYSQIVNDFQKGDIAEGYSVSREKKESFPLTVTSAQKNPTAFYLCASSILPVDTRVSEAFFGQGTRLTVV.

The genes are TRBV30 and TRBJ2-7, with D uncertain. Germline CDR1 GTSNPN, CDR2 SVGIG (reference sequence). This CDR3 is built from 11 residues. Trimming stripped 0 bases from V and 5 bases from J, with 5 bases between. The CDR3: CAWSVLDEQYF. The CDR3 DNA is TGTGCCTGGAGTGTACTGGACGAGCAGTACTTC.

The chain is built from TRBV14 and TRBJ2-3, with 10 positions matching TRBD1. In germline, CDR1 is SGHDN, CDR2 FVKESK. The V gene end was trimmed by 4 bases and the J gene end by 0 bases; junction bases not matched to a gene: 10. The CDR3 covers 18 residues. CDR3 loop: CASSPRTGGPTSTDTQYF. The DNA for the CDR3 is TGTGCCAGCAGCCCTCGGACAGGGGGGCCGACAAGCACAGATACGCAGTATTTT.

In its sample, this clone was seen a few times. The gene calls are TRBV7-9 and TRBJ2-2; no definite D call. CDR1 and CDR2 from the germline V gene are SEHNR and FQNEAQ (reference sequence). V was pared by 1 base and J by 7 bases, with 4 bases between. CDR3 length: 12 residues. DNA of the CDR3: TGTGCCAGCAGCTTAGGCGTCGGGGAGCTGTTTTTT. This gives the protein CASSLGVGELFF.

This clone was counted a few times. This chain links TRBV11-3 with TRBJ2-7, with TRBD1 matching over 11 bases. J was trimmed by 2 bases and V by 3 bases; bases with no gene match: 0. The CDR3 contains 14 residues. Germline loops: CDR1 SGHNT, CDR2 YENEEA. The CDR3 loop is CASSLGQGAYEQYF. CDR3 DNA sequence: TGTGCCAGCAGCTTGGGACAGGGGGCCTACGAGCAGTACTTC.